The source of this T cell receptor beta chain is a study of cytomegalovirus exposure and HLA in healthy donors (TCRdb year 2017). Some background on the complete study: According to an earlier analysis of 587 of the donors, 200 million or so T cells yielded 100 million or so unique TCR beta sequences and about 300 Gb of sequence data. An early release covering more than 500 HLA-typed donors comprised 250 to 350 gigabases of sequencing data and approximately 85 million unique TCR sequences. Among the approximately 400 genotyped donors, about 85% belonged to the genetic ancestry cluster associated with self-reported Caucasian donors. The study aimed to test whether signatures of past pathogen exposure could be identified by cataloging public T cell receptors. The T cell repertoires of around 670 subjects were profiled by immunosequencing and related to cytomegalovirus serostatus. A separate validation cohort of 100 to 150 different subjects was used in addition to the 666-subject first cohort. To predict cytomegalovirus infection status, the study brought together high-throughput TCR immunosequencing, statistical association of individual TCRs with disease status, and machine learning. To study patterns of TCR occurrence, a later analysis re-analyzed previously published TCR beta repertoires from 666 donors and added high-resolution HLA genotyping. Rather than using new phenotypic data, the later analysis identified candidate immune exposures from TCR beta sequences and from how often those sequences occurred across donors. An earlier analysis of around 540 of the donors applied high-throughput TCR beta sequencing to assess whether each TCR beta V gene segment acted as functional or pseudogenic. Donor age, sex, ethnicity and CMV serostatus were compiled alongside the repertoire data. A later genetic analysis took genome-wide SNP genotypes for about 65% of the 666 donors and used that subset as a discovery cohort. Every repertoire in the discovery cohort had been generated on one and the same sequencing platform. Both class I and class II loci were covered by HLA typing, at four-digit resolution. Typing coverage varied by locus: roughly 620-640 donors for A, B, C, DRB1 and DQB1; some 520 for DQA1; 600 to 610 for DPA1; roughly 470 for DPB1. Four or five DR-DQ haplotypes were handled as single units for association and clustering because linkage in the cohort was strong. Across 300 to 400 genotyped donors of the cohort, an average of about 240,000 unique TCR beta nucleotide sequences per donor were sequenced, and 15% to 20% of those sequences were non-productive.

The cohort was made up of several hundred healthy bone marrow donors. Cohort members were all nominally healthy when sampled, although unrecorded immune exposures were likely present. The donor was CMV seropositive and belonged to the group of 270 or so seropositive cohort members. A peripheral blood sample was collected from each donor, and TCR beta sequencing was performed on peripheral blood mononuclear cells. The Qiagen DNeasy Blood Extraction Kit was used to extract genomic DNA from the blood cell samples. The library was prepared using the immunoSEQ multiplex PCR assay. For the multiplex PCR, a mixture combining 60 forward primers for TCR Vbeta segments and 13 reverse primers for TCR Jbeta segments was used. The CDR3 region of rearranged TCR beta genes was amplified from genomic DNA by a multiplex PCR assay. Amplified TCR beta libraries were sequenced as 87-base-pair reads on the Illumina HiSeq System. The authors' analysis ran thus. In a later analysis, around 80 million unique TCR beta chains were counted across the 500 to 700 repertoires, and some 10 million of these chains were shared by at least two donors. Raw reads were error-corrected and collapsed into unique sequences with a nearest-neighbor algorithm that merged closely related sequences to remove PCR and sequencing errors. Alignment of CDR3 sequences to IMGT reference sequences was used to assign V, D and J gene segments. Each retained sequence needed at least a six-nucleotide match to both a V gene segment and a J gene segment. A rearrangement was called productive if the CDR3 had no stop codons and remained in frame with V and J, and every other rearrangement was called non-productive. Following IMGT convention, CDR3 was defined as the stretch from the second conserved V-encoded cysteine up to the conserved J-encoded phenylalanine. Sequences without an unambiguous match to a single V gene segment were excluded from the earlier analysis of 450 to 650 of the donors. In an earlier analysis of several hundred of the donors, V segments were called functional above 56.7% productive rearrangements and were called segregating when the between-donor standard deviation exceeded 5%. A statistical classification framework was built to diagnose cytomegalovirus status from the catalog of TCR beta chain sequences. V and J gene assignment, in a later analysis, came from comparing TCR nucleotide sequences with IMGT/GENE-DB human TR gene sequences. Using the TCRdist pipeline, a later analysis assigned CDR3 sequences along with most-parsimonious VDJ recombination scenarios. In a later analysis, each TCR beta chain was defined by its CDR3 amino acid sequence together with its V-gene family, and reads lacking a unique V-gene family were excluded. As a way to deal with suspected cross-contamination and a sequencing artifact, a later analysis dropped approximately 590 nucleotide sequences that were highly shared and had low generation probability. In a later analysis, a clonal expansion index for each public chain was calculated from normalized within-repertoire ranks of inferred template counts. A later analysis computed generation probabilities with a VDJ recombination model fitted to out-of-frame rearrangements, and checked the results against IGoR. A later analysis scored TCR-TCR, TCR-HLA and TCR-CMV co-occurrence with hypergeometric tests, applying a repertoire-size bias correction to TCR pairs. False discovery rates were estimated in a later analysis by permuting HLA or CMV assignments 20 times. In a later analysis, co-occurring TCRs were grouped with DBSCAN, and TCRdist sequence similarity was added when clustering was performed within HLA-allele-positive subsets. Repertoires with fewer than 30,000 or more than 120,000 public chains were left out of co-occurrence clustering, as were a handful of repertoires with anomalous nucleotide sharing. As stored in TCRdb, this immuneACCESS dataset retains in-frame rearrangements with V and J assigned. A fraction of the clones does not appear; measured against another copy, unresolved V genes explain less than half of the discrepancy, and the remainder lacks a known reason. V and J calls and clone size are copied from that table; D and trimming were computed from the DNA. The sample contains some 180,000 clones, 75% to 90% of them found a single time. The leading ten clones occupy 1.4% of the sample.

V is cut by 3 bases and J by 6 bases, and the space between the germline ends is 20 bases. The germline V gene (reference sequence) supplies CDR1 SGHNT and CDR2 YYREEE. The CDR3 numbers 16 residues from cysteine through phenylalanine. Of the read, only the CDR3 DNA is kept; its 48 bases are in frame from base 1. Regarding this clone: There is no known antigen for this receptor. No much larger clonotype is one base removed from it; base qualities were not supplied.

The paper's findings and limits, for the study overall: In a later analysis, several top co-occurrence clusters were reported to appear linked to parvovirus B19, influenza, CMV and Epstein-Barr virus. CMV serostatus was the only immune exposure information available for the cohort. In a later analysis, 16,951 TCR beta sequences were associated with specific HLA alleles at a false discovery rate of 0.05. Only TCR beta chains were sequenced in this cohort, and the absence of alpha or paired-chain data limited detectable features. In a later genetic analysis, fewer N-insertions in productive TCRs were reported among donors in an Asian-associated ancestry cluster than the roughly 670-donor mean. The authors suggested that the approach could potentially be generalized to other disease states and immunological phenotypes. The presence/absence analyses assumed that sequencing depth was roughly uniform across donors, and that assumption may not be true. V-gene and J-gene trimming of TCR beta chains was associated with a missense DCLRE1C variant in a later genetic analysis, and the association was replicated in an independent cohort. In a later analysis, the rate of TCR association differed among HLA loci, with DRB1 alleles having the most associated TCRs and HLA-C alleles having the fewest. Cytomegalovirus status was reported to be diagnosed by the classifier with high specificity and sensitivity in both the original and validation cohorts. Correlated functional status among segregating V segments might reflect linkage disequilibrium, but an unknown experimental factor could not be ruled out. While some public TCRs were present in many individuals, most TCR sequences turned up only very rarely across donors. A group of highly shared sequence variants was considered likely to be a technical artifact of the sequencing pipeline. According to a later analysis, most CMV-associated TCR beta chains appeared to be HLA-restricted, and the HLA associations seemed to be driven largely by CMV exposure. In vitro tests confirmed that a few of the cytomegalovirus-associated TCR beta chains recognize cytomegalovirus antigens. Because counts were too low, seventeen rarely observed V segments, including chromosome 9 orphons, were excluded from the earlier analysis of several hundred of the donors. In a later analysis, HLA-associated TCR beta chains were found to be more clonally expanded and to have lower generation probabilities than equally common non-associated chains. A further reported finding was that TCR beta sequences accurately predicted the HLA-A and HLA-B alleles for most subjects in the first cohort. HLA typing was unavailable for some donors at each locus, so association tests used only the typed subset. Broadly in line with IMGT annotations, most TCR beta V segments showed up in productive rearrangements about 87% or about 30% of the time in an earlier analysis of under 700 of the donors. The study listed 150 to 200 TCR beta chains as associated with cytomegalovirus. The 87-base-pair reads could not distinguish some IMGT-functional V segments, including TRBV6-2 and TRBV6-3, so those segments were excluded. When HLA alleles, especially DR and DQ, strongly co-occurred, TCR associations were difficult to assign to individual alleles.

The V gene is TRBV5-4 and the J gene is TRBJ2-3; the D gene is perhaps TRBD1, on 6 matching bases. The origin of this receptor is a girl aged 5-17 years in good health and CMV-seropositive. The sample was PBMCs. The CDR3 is CASSSRQETSIDTQYF. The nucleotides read TGTGCCAGCAGCTCCCGACAGGAGACCTCCATCGATACGCAGTATTTT.